Listed below are T cell receptor beta chains from one sample, sequenced in a study of cytomegalovirus exposure and HLA in healthy donors. Produced via immunoSEQ multiplex PCR; TCRdb's table is partial and in-frame only. This table holds tens of thousands of clones. Material: PBMCs. Receptors were obtained from a woman aged 55-75 years in good health and CMV-seronegative. CDR3s include the opening cysteine and the closing phenylalanine or tryptophan. The D gene is left open where the match is weak.

>NA|TRBV14|13|TRBJ2-7
CASSPHIYYEQYF
TGTGCCAGCAGCCCACATATATACTACGAGCAGTACTTC
>NA|TRBV7-2|15|TRBJ2-5
CASSLARRETETQYF
TGTGCCAGCAGCTTGGCGAGGCGGGAAACAGAGACCCAGTACTTC
>TRBD2|TRBV6-5|15|TRBJ2-2
CASSYPGLAGGELFF
TGTGCCAGCAGTTACCCGGGACTAGCTGGCGGGGAGCTGTTTTTT
>TRBD1|TRBV2|13|TRBJ2-1
CASGIRDRDEQFF
TGTGCCAGCGGTATCCGGGACAGGGATGAGCAGTTCTTC
>NA|TRBV7-9|13|TRBJ1-1
CASSATVNTEAFF
TGTGCCAGCAGCGCTACAGTGAACACTGAAGCTTTCTTT
>TRBD2|TRBV25-1|15|TRBJ2-7
CASSEWTSDSYEQYF
TGTGCCAGCAGTGAGTGGACTAGCGACTCCTACGAGCAGTACTTC
>TRBD1|TRBV5-1|14|TRBJ1-2
CASSLQGANYGYTF
TGCGCCAGCAGCCTACAGGGGGCTAACTATGGCTACACCTTC
>TRBD2|TRBV9|22|TRBJ2-1
CASSVSTPQTSGRASSYNEQFF
TGTGCCAGCAGCGTGAGTACCCCCCAGACTAGCGGGAGGGCCAGTTCCTACAATGAGCAGTTCTTC
>TRBD1|TRBV6-5|13|TRBJ1-1
CASSGTGGTEAFF
TGTGCCAGCAGTGGGACAGGGGGCACTGAAGCTTTCTTT
>NA|TRBV29-1|17|TRBJ1-2
CSVEGPGVGVGNYGYTF
TGCAGCGTTGAAGGCCCGGGGGTAGGGGTAGGAAACTATGGCTACACCTTC
>TRBD2|TRBV18|16|TRBJ2-5
CASSPPSRLAGETQYF
TGTGCCAGCTCACCACCCTCTAGACTAGCGGGAGAGACCCAGTACTTC
>TRBD1|TRBV30|12|TRBJ1-1
CAINPGGTEAFF
TGTGCCATAAACCCAGGGGGCACTGAAGCTTTCTTT
>NA|TRBV23-1|17|TRBJ2-7
CASSHGPYTGEPYEQYF
TGCGCCAGTAGTCACGGGCCCTATACAGGAGAACCCTACGAGCAGTACTTC
>NA|TRBV4-2|15|TRBJ2-2
CAGSQEEGAGGELFF
TGTGCCGGCAGCCAAGAAGAGGGGGCGGGAGGGGAGCTGTTTTTT
>NA|TRBV6-5|13|TRBJ1-4
CASSQRGSEKLFF
TGTGCCAGTAGTCAAAGGGGGAGTGAAAAACTGTTTTTT
>NA|TRBV6-5|16|TRBJ1-2
CASSYPVSGFLRGYTF
TGTGCCAGCAGTTACCCGGTTTCGGGGTTCCTTCGTGGCTACACCTTC
>TRBD2|TRBV15|14|TRBJ2-7
CATWFMGLHYEQYF
TGTGCCACATGGTTCATGGGACTACACTACGAGCAGTACTTC
>TRBD1|TRBV5-1|16|TRBJ1-4
CASSLGGQGEGEKLFF
TGCGCCAGCAGCTTGGGGGGACAGGGGGAAGGCGAAAAACTGTTTTTT
>NA|TRBV21-1|16|TRBJ2-5
CASSTPDMLAGETQYF
TGTGCCAGCAGCACCCCCGATATGCTGGCTGGAGAGACCCAGTACTTC
>NA|TRBV6-5|14|TRBJ2-7
CASRGDQTSYEQYF
TGTGCCAGCAGAGGGGATCAGACCTCCTACGAGCAGTACTTC
>NA|TRBV2|15|TRBJ2-6
CASSVGSSGANVLTF
TGTGCCAGCAGTGTTGGGAGCTCTGGGGCCAACGTCCTGACTTTC
>NA|TRBV14|16|TRBJ2-7
CASSQETFGDSYEQYF
TGTGCCAGCAGCCAAGAAACTTTCGGGGATTCCTACGAGCAGTACTTC
>NA|TRBV7-9|15|TRBJ1-1
CASSLLAGHSTEAFF
TGTGCCAGCAGCTTATTAGCAGGGCATTCCACTGAAGCTTTCTTT
>TRBD1|TRBV6-5|13|TRBJ1-5
CASSPQGAQPQHF
TGTGCCAGCAGTCCGCAGGGGGCTCAGCCCCAGCATTTT
>TRBD2|TRBV10-3|15|TRBJ2-7
CAIPPQREVRYEQYF
TGTGCCATCCCCCCGCAGCGGGAGGTCAGGTACGAGCAGTACTTC
>TRBD1|TRBV5-4|16|TRBJ1-1
CASSLGYDRANTEAFF
TGTGCCAGCAGCCTCGGGTACGACAGGGCTAACACTGAAGCTTTCTTT
>TRBD2|TRBV10-3|13|TRBJ2-7
CAVSTSGFYEQYF
TGTGCCGTAAGCACTAGCGGCTTCTACGAGCAGTACTTC
>TRBD2|TRBV19|17|TRBJ2-1
CASSIIGGRSSYNEQFF
TGTGCCAGTAGTATTATCGGCGGGAGGAGCTCCTACAATGAGCAGTTCTTC
>NA|TRBV27|14|TRBJ1-5
CASSFGVYGQPQHF
TGTGCCAGCAGTTTCGGTGTTTACGGTCAGCCCCAGCATTTT
>NA|TRBV5-1|15|TRBJ2-5
CASNVRGGSGETQYF
TGCGCCAGCAACGTTCGCGGAGGCTCTGGGGAGACCCAGTACTTC
>TRBD1|TRBV11-3|14|TRBJ2-7
CASSSHRGSYEQYF
TGTGCCAGCAGCTCACACAGGGGTTCCTACGAGCAGTACTTC
>TRBD2|TRBV5-1|18|TRBJ2-1
CASSSGTSGRQIYNEQFF
TGCGCCAGCAGCTCCGGGACTAGCGGGAGGCAAATATACAATGAGCAGTTCTTC
>NA|TRBV11-2|14|TRBJ2-7
CASSSPRLADGQYF
TGTGCCAGCAGCTCTCCGAGACTGGCAGATGGGCAGTACTTC
>TRBD1|TRBV19|14|TRBJ1-1
CASSPRQGNTEAFF
TGTGCCAGTAGCCCGAGACAGGGGAACACTGAAGCTTTCTTT
>TRBD2|TRBV19|16|TRBJ2-2
CASRRLAGVSSGELFF
TGTGCCAGTAGAAGGCTAGCGGGAGTCAGTTCCGGGGAGCTGTTTTTT